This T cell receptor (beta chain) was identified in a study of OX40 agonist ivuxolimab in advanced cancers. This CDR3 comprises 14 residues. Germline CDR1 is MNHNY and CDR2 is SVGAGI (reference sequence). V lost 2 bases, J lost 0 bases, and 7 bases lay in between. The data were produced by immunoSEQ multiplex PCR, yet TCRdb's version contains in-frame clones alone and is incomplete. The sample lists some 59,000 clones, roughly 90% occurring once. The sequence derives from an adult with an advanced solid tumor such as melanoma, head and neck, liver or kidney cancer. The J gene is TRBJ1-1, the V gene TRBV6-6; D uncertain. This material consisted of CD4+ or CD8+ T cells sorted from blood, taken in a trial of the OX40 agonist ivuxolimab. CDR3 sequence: CASSYESLNTEAFF. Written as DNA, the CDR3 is TGTGCCAGCAGTTACGAGAGTTTGAACACTGAAGCTTTCTTT.